The sequence of this TCR beta chain was determined in a study of T-cell reconstitution after alpha-beta-depleted transplantation in children. This clonotype showed up just a few times. V lost 6 bases to trimming and J lost 5 bases; unmatched junction nucleotides: 8. The CDR3 runs to 14 residues. Construction of the TCRbeta library involved unique molecular identifiers. MiXCR, applied by TCRdb to the PCR reads, yields one record per CDR3 protein. This sample has roughly 500,000 distinct CDR3 sequences, with roughly an eighth found just once. The sample here was PBMCs from the stem cell graft donor, taken from the stem cell graft. This sequence originates from a human donor who donated a stem cell graft to a child with combined immunodeficiency. The chain uses TRBV12-3 or TRBV12-4 and TRBJ1-1, with 8 bases aligning to TRBD1. The CDR3 DNA reads as TGTGCCAGCAGGGGGGGACAGGCGAGGACTGAAGCTTTCTTT. This translates into CASRGGQARTEAFF.